This paragraph reports one TCR beta chain. Its antigen is not identified. This specimen belongs to a study of T cell responses to AZD1222 COVID-19 vaccine. Study conclusions and caveats: Unmutated variant regions reportedly attract nearly half of all spike-specific TCRs. The study found vaccine-associated CD4 TCRs spanning spike, dominant at 160-218 and 743-854.

CDR3 size: 12 residues. Per the germline V gene, CDR1 is KGHDR and CDR2 is SFDVKD. J lost 3 bases, V lost 6 bases, and 0 bases had no gene match. The protocol was immunoSEQ multiplex PCR, while the TCRdb copy is restricted to in-frame clones and leaves out a portion. This sample has 66,000 or so clones; roughly 90% occur once, and the top ten carry roughly 17%. The receptor's source is an adult in good health. The V and J genes are TRBV24-1 and TRBJ1-2, with 7 bases lining up with TRBD1. This sample comprised peripheral blood, obtained on day 0 of AZD1222 vaccination. Here the CDR3 DNA reads TGTGCCACCAGTACAGGGGACTATGGCTACACCTTC. Amino acids: CATSTGDYGYTF.